This T cell receptor beta chain was documented in a study of T cells in Graves' hyperthyroidism and ophthalmopathy. There were TCR beta CDR3 regions amplified from RNA transcripts. The TCR CDR3 first-round RT-PCR relied on the HTBI primer set. MiXCR, run by TCRdb on the multiplex PCR reads, gives a single entry per CDR3 protein. In the table there are a few hundred thousand distinct CDR3 sequences, roughly 46% of which are singletons. Graves' hyperthyroidism is called stable when ophthalmopathy does not progress within 18 months. Patients aged 18 to 65 had newly diagnosed hyperthyroidism of under 2 months' duration. The CDR3 runs to 17 residues. CDR1 is SGDLS and CDR2 is YYNGEE in the germline V gene. Trimming removed 4 bases from V and 0 bases from J; junction bases left unmatched: 12. Only one count was recorded for this clonotype. Antigen specificity is unknown. General study findings and limits: The model identified upcoming ophthalmopathy a median approximately six months ahead of onset.

The sequence was obtained from a woman younger than 30 with Graves' hyperthyroidism. Material: peripheral blood or thyroid tissue (not recorded which). This chain links TRBV9 with TRBJ1-1, with 7 bases fitting TRBD1. CDR3 loop: CASSSPVGQHMNTEAFF. The DNA of the CDR3 is TGTGCCAGCAGCTCACCGGTGGGACAGCACATGAACACTGAAGCTTTCTTT.